This T cell receptor (beta chain) was sequenced during a study of T cells in Graves' hyperthyroidism and ophthalmopathy. Overall study: Peripheral blood sampling occurred at initial diagnosis, before any treatment.

The CDR3 length is 14 residues. CDR1 is MGHRA and CDR2 is YSYEKL in the germline V gene. Amplification of TCR beta CDR3 regions used RNA as the template. TCR CDR3 underwent first-round RT-PCR with the HTBI primer set. TCRdb passed the multiplex PCR reads through MiXCR, listing each CDR3 protein once. The table lists under 350,000 distinct CDR3 sequences, 21% of them singletons, with 50% in the top ten. Turning to this clonotype: At one of its ends the junction is not consistent with the germline gene, which may arise from a read error.

The sequence was collected from a woman between 45 and 65 years old with Graves' hyperthyroidism. The material sequenced was blood. The chain links TRBV4-1 to TRBJ2-7, with a possible D match to TRBD1 (6 bases). As DNA, the CDR3 is TGCTCCAGCAGGCCCACCGGGACATCCCTCGAGCAGTACTTC. Protein sequence: CSSRPTGTSLEQYF.